This T cell receptor (beta chain) was recovered during a study of TIL therapy for anti-PD-1-resistant metastatic lung cancer. Study-level information: Patients then received nivolumab; progressors got lymphodepletion, TIL and IL-2. Most patients had lung adenocarcinoma.

Time point: pre-treatment sample, taken before nivolumab and TIL therapy. Findings and limits, study-wide: After infusion, TIL clonotypes partly replaced peripheral T cells and declined over months.

Notes on this clone: No antigen is known for it.

The V and J ends lost 3 bases and 2 bases, in that order; junction bases with no gene match: 2. This CDR3 is built from 15 residues. In germline, CDR1 is MDHEN, CDR2 SYDVKM. The immunoSEQ assay was v3. Libraries were prepared by immunoSEQ multiplex PCR; TCRdb keeps only in-frame clonotypes and omits some of them. Of 30,000 to 45,000 clones in the sample, 70% to 75% are singletons; the top ten hold 5.5% to 6.5%. The sample here was blood, taken at baseline. The chain uses TRBV28 and TRBJ2-5, with TRBD2 identical over 11 bases. This receptor was obtained from a person between 30 and 80 years old with non-small cell lung cancer. CDR3 residues: CASSLLAGGQETQYF. In DNA form, the CDR3 reads TGTGCCAGCAGTTTGCTAGCGGGGGGTCAAGAGACCCAGTACTTC.